The 13 T cell receptor beta chains below all came from one sample that was sequenced in a study of blood T cell repertoires in COVID-19. Assay: immunoSEQ multiplex PCR; the TCRdb copy retains only in-frame clones and omits some. The data show approximately 100,000 clones, more than 80% seen once. The sample taken for sequencing was peripheral blood. The receptors were sampled from a man aged 60-69 years with acute or convalescent COVID-19.

The chain is built from TRBV29-1 and TRBJ1-2, with D hard to call. Germline V gene data show CDR1 as SQVTM and CDR2 as ANQGSEA. Trimming removed 4 bases from V and 6 bases from J, with 15 bases in between. This CDR3 has 13 residues. The CDR3 DNA reads as TGCAGCGTTGTTGGAGGAGAGTCCGATGGCTACACCTTC. Translated: CSVVGGESDGYTF.

The V call is TRBV28, the J call TRBJ1-2; weak D call: TRBD1 (6 bases). The CDR3 sequence is 13 residues long. The V end was cut by 5 bases, the J end by 2 bases, with 9 bases between. Germline V gives CDR1 MDHEN, CDR2 SYDVKM. This CDR3 is CASSQTGNYGYTF. The CDR3 bases are TGTGCCAGCAGTCAAACAGGGAACTATGGCTACACCTTC.

V is TRBV5-1 and J is TRBJ1-1; 9 positions agree with TRBD1. The germline V gene has CDR1 SGHRS and CDR2 YFSETQ. CDR3 length equals 15 residues. Trimming cost V 4 bases and J 6 bases; bases outside gene matches: 10. In nucleotides, the CDR3 is TGCGCCAGCAGCGCCCTACAGGGGGCGAGTGCTGAAGCTTTCTTT. It is translated as CASSALQGASAEAFF. The full variable domain, rest sourced from reference TRBV5-1 and TRBJ1-1, is KAGVTQTPRYLIKTRGQQVTLSCSPISGHRSVSWYQQTPGQGLQFLFEYFSETQRNKGNFPGRFSGRQFSNSRSEMNVSTLELGDSALYLCASSALQGASAEAFFGQGTRLTVV.

This chain links TRBV27 with TRBJ2-1, with a tentative D call TRBD2 (7 bases). Deletions cut 0 bases from V and 7 bases from J, with 19 bases between. The germline V gene encodes CDR1 MNHEY and CDR2 SMNVEV (reference sequence). The CDR3 length is 17 residues. Written as DNA, the CDR3 is TGTGCCAGCAGTTTATCGGGGGGGGCGGGGAGCGTTAATGAGCAGTTCTTC. Its protein product is CASSLSGGAGSVNEQFF.

The CDR3 loop reads CASSEDGTGPYEQYF. DNA of the CDR3: TGTGCCAGCAGTGAGGACGGGACAGGCCCCTACGAGCAGTACTTC. The V and J genes are TRBV6-4 and TRBJ2-7; TRBD1 matches 8 bases. Germline values: CDR1 MRHNA, CDR2 SNTAGT. V lost 3 bases to trimming and J lost 2 bases; unmatched junction nucleotides: 6. The CDR3 totals 15 residues.

This clone was counted a single time. The chain carries TRBV3-1 (or the pseudogene TRBV3-2) and TRBJ1-5, with D unresolved. V lost 2 bases to trimming and J lost 1 base, with 6 bases between them. There are 14 residues in the CDR3. CDR1 is LGHDT and CDR2 is YNNKEL in the germline V gene (reference sequence). Here the CDR3 DNA reads TGTGCCAGCAGCCAAAGGGAGAGCAATCAGCCCCAGCATTTT. This encodes CASSQRESNQPQHF.

This chain links TRBV6-1 with TRBJ2-1, with a weak D call TRBD1 (7 bases). With 3 bases removed from V and 7 bases from J, the gap between germline ends came to 16 bases. Per germline, CDR1 MNHNS and CDR2 SASEGT. The CDR3 is made up of 15 amino acids. The chain's CDR3 is CASSERGQGRNEQFF. For the CDR3, the DNA is TGTGCCAGCAGTGAGAGGGGGCAGGGGAGGAATGAGCAGTTCTTC.

This sequence joins TRBV28 and TRBJ2-5, with 9 bases fitting TRBD1. The ends lost 0 bases at V and 4 bases at J; junction bases unmatched: 3. This CDR3 comprises 15 residues. CDR1 is MDHEN and CDR2 is SYDVKM in the germline V gene. The DNA for the CDR3 is TGTGCCAGCAGTTTATGGACAGGGGGTCGAGAGACCCAGTACTTC. This gives the protein CASSLWTGGRETQYF.

This chain links TRBV5-6 with TRBJ1-1; the D gene is possibly TRBD1 (6 bases). Trimming shortened V by 2 bases and J by 8 bases, and 25 bases separated the two germline ends. From germline, CDR1 is SGHDT and CDR2 YYEEEE. CDR3 size: 17 residues. The chain's CDR3 is CASSFSSLGVRGKEAFF. DNA for the CDR3: TGTGCCAGCAGCTTTTCCTCACTTGGGGTAAGGGGGAAAGAAGCTTTCTTT.

The CDR3 reads CASSLSGTGVEQYV. The CDR3 nucleotides read TGTGCCAGCAGCCTTTCCGGGACAGGGGTCGAGCAGTACGTC. The V and J genes are TRBV5-6 and TRBJ2-7, with 10 nucleotides matching TRBD1. The V segment lost 4 bases and the J segment 6 bases; nucleotides outside the gene matches: 7. The CDR3 runs 14 residues. CDR1 and CDR2 from the germline V gene are SGHDT and YYEEEE.

The gene calls are TRBV9 and TRBJ2-1; no reliable D call. The CDR3 is 15 amino acids. The germline CDR1 and CDR2 sequences are SGDLS and YYNGEE. V was cut by 0 bases and J by 7 bases, with 14 bases left in between. The CDR3 is CASSVEVGFGNEQFF. The CDR3 coding sequence is TGTGCCAGCAGCGTAGAGGTCGGGTTCGGGAATGAGCAGTTCTTC.

The genes are TRBV7-9 and TRBJ1-2; 11 bases line up with TRBD1. CDR3 length: 18 residues. The ends lost 3 bases at V and 3 bases at J; junction bases unmatched: 12. The germline V gene has CDR1 SEHNR and CDR2 FQNEAQ (reference sequence). The CDR3 spells CASSLGPGQGEIHYGYTF. The DNA for the CDR3 is TGTGCCAGCAGCTTGGGGCCGGGACAGGGGGAAATTCACTATGGCTACACCTTC.

This clone appeared a single time. The chain couples TRBV19 to TRBJ1-2; TRBD1 matches 7 bases. After removal of 6 bases from V and 0 bases from J, the junction contained 4 bases not matched to a gene. The germline V gene encodes CDR1 LNHDA and CDR2 SQIVND (reference sequence). This CDR3 region has 14 residues. The CDR3 loop is CASRRDRTNYGYTF. The DNA of the CDR3 is TGTGCCAGTAGGAGGGACAGAACTAACTATGGCTACACCTTC.